Sequencing of this T cell receptor beta chain was carried out in a study of shared clonotypes between healthy human individuals (TCRdb year 2020). Background for the entire study: A couple of women and a few men aged 18 to 49 years were included in the cohort. For each donor, CD4 naive and CD4 memory were each run on three plates, CD8 naive on two plates, and CD8 memory on one plate. The study deeply sequenced blood TCR repertoires of about 5 healthy adults to estimate repertoire size and the extent of clonotype sharing between individuals. Libraries were prepared and TCR repertoires were sequenced by different laboratories using diverse techniques, in order to increase sequencing depth and limit assay-specific biases. Each donor's leukapheresis produced roughly between about 0.8 and 8.9 billion PBMCs. The research as a whole found: Only blood was sampled, and tissue TCR repertoires likely differ from those in blood. Because the study included only a small number of donors, the genetic and exposure-history diversity represented was limited. Larger estimated clonotype richness was generally found for naive subsets than for memory subsets. Compared with non-shared clonotypes, clonotypes shared by all four sorted-subset donors had higher generation probabilities. When four donors were compared, the shared fraction of clonotypes was 5% to 6.5% for naive CD4, about 4% for naive CD8, 2.3% for memory CD4, and 0.4% for memory CD8. Pairwise subsampling indicated that sequencing depth was expected to affect the degree of clonotype sharing among donors. Rarefaction of sorted-subset datasets indicated incomplete sequencing despite the large sequencing depth.

Via the germline V gene, CDR1 is SNHLY and CDR2 FYNNEI. V loses 3 bases, J loses 4 bases, and the germline ends lie 10 bases apart. From cysteine to phenylalanine, the CDR3 is 14 amino acids long. Just CDR3 DNA is preserved here, 42 bases in frame from base 1. Details on this clone: Its antigen target is currently unknown. Base qualities were left out, and no much larger clone turns up one base away.

The donors were healthy, HIV-negative adults who had no recently reported acute infections or vaccinations. All donors were Caucasian adults living in Nashville, Tennessee, USA. CD4+ T cells were enriched by magnetic negative selection, after which naive cells were positively selected on CD45RA and the negative fraction was taken as the memory subset. Blood was collected by leukapheresis, and PBMCs were isolated by Ficoll-Histopaque density gradient centrifugation and then cryopreserved in liquid nitrogen vapor phase. Purity and quantity of every magnetically sorted T cell population were checked by analytical flow cytometry. Each sorted fraction had its genomic DNA isolated and then quantified by UV absorbance on a Nanodrop 2000c. TCR CDR3 regions were amplified from genomic DNA by multiplex PCR using the deep immunoSEQ assay. For each cell subset, the extracted genomic DNA was distributed evenly across all wells of several immunoSEQ 96-well plates, and each plate served as one replicate. For sorted subsets, each replicate PCR was loaded with 200 ng genomic DNA, equivalent to some 27,000 T cell genomes. Purified libraries were quantified with a Qubit 3.0 fluorometer, sized on a Bioanalyzer 2100, and re-quantified with the KAPA Library Quantification kit. A separate single-read 150-cycle Illumina NextSeq 550 flow cell was used to sequence each immunoSEQ 96-well plate. On the authors' methods: Because the immunoSEQ output held only junctional sequences and lacked quality scores, the filtering could not match the filtering applied to full-length reads. To assign V/J genes and CDR3, sequences were annotated against IMGT germline references using PyIR, a Python wrapper for IgBLAST v1.9. Reads with weak V/J assignments (E-value above 1e-6), missing CDR3, stop codons, out-of-frame junctions, or ambiguous translated residues were removed. A V3J clonotype was defined by an identical inferred V gene, J gene, and CDR3 amino acid sequence. The percentage overlap between two repertoires was calculated by dividing the number of shared unique clonotypes by the size of the smaller repertoire. Three approaches were used to assess repertoire richness: RTK rarefaction, the Chao1 estimator, and Recon v2.1 estimates of unobserved clonotypes. Generation probabilities were computed with OLGA for all TCRbeta clonotypes obtained by the gDNA method from four donors. Drawn from immuneACCESS, this table holds only the in-frame rearrangements with V and J called that TCRdb kept. Clones are partly lost; checked studies trace under half to an unresolved V gene and leave the rest unexplained. That table is the source of V, J and clone size, and D and trimming were worked out from the DNA. This sample holds 2,500,000 or so clones; around nine tenths were observed only once. The ten largest clones take up around 0.14% of the sample.

This receptor was identified in a man between 18 and 29 years old in good health. The sample comprised naive CD4+ T cells sorted from blood. The sample's cell subset or site label, in plain terms: CD45RA+ positively selected. The chain was built from TRBV2 and TRBJ1-3, with the identity of the D gene unclear. CDR3 sequence: CASSELGSGNTIYF. The sequence in DNA is TGTGCCAGCAGTGAGCTAGGGAGCGGAAACACCATATATTTT.